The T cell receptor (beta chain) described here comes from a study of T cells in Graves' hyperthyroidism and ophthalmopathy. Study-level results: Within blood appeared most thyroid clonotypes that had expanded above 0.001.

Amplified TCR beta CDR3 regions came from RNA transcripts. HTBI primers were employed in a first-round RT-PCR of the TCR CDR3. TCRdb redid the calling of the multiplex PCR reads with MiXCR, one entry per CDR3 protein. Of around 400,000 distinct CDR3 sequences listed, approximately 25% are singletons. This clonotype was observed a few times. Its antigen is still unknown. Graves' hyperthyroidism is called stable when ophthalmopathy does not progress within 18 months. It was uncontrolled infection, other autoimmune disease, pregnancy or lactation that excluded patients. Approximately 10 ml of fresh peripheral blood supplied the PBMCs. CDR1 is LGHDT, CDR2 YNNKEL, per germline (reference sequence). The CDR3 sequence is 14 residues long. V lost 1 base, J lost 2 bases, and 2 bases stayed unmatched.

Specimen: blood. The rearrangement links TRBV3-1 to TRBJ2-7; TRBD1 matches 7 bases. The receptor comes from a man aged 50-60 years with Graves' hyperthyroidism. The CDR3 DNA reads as TGTGCCAGCAGCCAAGGGACAGGTACCTACGAGCAGTACTTC. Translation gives CASSQGTGTYEQYF.